The source of this T cell receptor (beta chain) is a study of CD8+CD57+ T cells in acquired aplastic anemia. About the research overall: On average, sorted CD4+ and CD8+ cells gave roughly 3 ug of DNA. Whole-study results and caveats: The number of CD8+ CDR3 sequences shared by patients and controls was roughly 30.

All patients picked for sequencing had shown, by flow cytometry, an expansion of CD8+CD57+ cells. Every patient presented with severe acquired aplastic anemia. Germline V gives CDR1 SGDLS, CDR2 YYNGEE. V lost 4 bases to trimming and J lost 4 bases, with 14 bases between them. The CDR3 extends over 14 amino acids. Genomic DNA acted as the template from which TCR beta VDJ combination and CDR3 sequence profiling were carried out. TCRdb fed the reads into MiXCR, producing one record per CDR3 protein. The sample yields approximately 260,000 distinct CDR3 sequences, about 80% seen once. As to this clonotype: Its antigen is undetermined.

The source of this sequence is a human donor with aplastic anemia. The chain has TRBV9 and TRBJ2-5; maybe TRBD2 (5 bases). Sequencing used sorted CD4+, CD8+, or CD8+CD57+ T cells (not recorded which) from PBMCs. In DNA form, the CDR3 reads TGTGCCAGCAGCAGAGGACGCGAGGGAGAGACCCAGTACTTC. As protein: CASSRGREGETQYF.